The 16 T cell receptor beta chains in this list originate from one sample, sequenced in a study of spatial heterogeneity in lung cancer. TCRdb ran MiXCR on the 5' RACE reads and lists one entry per CDR3 protein. The table lists roughly 34,000 distinct CDR3 sequences, around 7.6% of them singletons. Time point specified: blood at routine non-recurrence follow-up after resection. The sequenced sample was PBMCs, obtained at follow-up. Source of these receptors: a male donor with early-stage non-small cell lung cancer.

The chain uses TRBV7-9 and TRBJ1-2; possible D gene TRBD1, 5 bases. Germline V CDR1 and CDR2: SEHNR, FQNEAQ (reference sequence). With 3 bases removed from V and 10 bases from J, the gap between germline ends came to 9 bases. CDR3 length: 11 residues. CDR3 region: CASSFDSIYTF. In DNA form, the CDR3 reads TGTGCCAGCAGCTTCGACAGTATCTACACCTTC.

With regard to this clonotype: Being one base from a much bigger clone, this may be a read error. The conserved final phenylalanine or tryptophan is absent from the CDR3, which likely points to a read error. This chain links TRBV6-5 with TRBJ2-7; 8 nucleotides align to TRBD1. Unmatched junction bases numbered 7, after V lost 2 bases and J lost 4 bases. CDR1 is MNHEY and CDR2 is SVGAGI in the germline V gene. This CDR3 has 15 amino acids. CDR3: CASSYGTGGGYEQYS. CDR3 nucleotide sequence: TGTGCCAGCAGTTACGGGACAGGTGGAGGGTACGAGCAGTACTCC.

About this clonotype: This may be a read error, as it is one base from a much larger clone. This sequence joins TRBV18 and TRBJ2-7; 11 nucleotides match TRBD2. The CDR3 length is 16 residues. The ends lost 3 bases at V and 3 bases at J; junction bases unmatched: 7. Germline V gene data show CDR1 as KGHSH and CDR2 as LQKENI. In DNA, the CDR3 is TGTGCCAGCTCACCGGGGACTAGCGGATTCTTCTACGAGCAGTACTTC. This encodes CASSPGTSGFFYEQYF. Full variable domain (remainder filled in from reference TRBV18 and TRBJ2-7): NAGVMQNPRHLVRRRGQEARLRCSPMKGHSHVYWYRQLPEEGLKFMVYLQKENIIDESGMPKERFSAEFPKEGPSILRIQQVVRGDSAAYFCASSPGTSGFFYEQYFGPGTRLTVT.

This clonotype was counted a few times. J is TRBJ1-1 and V is TRBV12-3 or TRBV12-4, with D tentatively TRBD1 (5 bases). Trimming stripped 6 bases from V and 5 bases from J, with 16 bases between. The CDR3 sequence is 14 residues long. The CDR3 reads CASRPGRGKTEAFF. CDR3 coding DNA: TGTGCCAGCAGGCCAGGACGGGGCAAAACTGAAGCTTTCTTT.

Many counts were recorded for this clonotype. The chain has TRBV10-3 and TRBJ2-1, with D perhaps TRBD2 (6 bases). This CDR3 contains 14 residues. V was shortened by 4 bases and J by 6 bases, with 13 bases between the two germline ends. Germline V lookup: CDR1 ENHRY, CDR2 SYGVKD. CDR3 nucleotides: TGTGCCATCAGTGCTGGACTAACTCTCAATGAGCAGTTCTTC. Protein product: CAISAGLTLNEQFF.

The table lists this clonotype with many counts. The rearrangement links TRBV10-3 to TRBJ1-1, with D tentatively TRBD1 (6 bases). The germline gives CDR1 ENHRY, CDR2 SYGVKD. CDR3 length: 15 amino acids. V lost 10 bases, J lost 1 base, and 19 bases lay in between. CDR3 sequence (DNA): TGTGCCACCACGCCCCGGGACACAGAGAACACTGAAGCTTTCTTT. Protein product: CATTPRDTENTEAFF.

This clonotype has ten or more counts. The rearrangement links TRBV27 to TRBJ2-1; weak D call: TRBD2 (6 bases). Trimming removed 7 bases from V and 8 bases from J, with 24 bases in between. Germline CDR1 MNHEY, CDR2 SMNVEV (reference sequence). This CDR3 has 16 residues. The CDR3 spells CASTNLTARGTDEQFF. In DNA, the CDR3 is TGTGCCAGCACTAACTTAACGGCGCGGGGCACAGATGAGCAGTTCTTC.

The chain has TRBV20-1 and TRBJ1-1; tentative D call: TRBD1 (6 bases). Germline CDR1 DFQATT, CDR2 SNEGSKA (reference sequence). This CDR3 has 14 residues. V lost 5 bases, J lost 0 bases, and 13 bases lay in between. The CDR3 DNA follows: TGCAGTGCTCTAGGGGGGACTATGAACACTGAAGCTTTCTTT. Protein sequence: CSALGGTMNTEAFF.

This clonotype has ten or more counts. The chain is built from TRBV19 and TRBJ2-1, with D possibly TRBD2 on 6 matching bases. The germline V gene encodes CDR1 LNHDA and CDR2 SQIVND (reference sequence). Trimming shortened V by 8 bases and J by 4 bases, and 9 bases separated the two germline ends. The CDR3 loop spans 12 amino acids. DNA of the CDR3: TGTGCCAGTGCCCGGGGGTACAATGAGCAGTTCTTC. Residues: CASARGYNEQFF.

This clonotype was observed at least ten times. The V and J genes are TRBV3-1 and TRBJ2-5, with D possibly matching TRBD1 (5 bases). The CDR3 covers 14 residues. Trimming took 0 bases from V and 5 from J, leaving 10 bases between them. The germline V gene encodes CDR1 LGHDT and CDR2 YNNKEL (reference sequence). The CDR3, as DNA: TGTGCCAGCAGCCAAGAAGGGGTGCCGGAGACCCAGTACTTC. It encodes CASSQEGVPETQYF.

The sample holds a few counts of this clonotype. The rearrangement links TRBV5-1 to TRBJ2-3; D is undetermined. The germline V and J ends were trimmed by 3 bases and 6 bases, with 17 bases remaining between them. This CDR3 spans 15 amino acids. From germline, CDR1 is SGHRS and CDR2 YFSETQ. CDR3 loop: CASSSSPPPVDTQYF. The CDR3, as DNA: TGCGCCAGCAGCTCAAGCCCTCCGCCGGTGGATACGCAGTATTTT.

This clonotype has a count of ten or more. The chain combines TRBV10-3 with TRBJ1-5, with D possibly being TRBD1 (5 bases). Trimming removed 4 bases from V and 5 bases from J, with 15 bases in between. Germline loops: CDR1 ENHRY, CDR2 SYGVKD. The CDR3 is 15 amino acids. Here the CDR3 reads CAISGSTGGDQPQHF. CDR3 sequence (DNA): TGTGCCATCAGTGGCTCCACCGGGGGTGATCAGCCCCAGCATTTT.

This clonotype was observed at least ten times. The gene calls are TRBV12-3 or TRBV12-4 and TRBJ2-1; possible D gene TRBD2, 5 bases. This CDR3 is 12 amino acids long. Deletions cut 5 bases from V and 15 bases from J, with 17 bases between. CDR3 bases: TGTGCCAGCAGTCCCCGGGGTTTAGACTGGTTCTTC. The encoded protein is CASSPRGLDWFF.

About this clonotype itself: A much larger clonotype is one base distant, so this may be a read error. V is TRBV6-1 and J is TRBJ2-3; the D call may be TRBD1 or TRBD2 (5 bases each). This CDR3 is built from 15 residues. V was shortened by 2 bases and J by 5 bases, with 14 bases between the two germline ends. In germline, CDR1 is MNHNS, CDR2 SASEGT. DNA for the CDR3: TGTGCCAGCAGTGAATGGCCCCAGGGAGAAGATACGCAGTATTTT. This codes for CASSEWPQGEDTQYF.

This clonotype appeared many times. The CDR3 bases are TGCAGCGTTGGCCGGGACTCTAATCAGCCCCAGCATTTT. This codes for CSVGRDSNQPQHF. The rearrangement joins TRBV29-1 to TRBJ1-5, with a tentative D call TRBD1 (5 bases). Germline V CDR1 and CDR2: SQVTM, ANQGSEA. Trimming cost V 4 bases and J 4 bases, with 11 bases left between them. This CDR3 spans 13 amino acids. Combining the CDR3 with reference TRBV29-1 and TRBJ1-5 gives the whole variable domain SAVISQKPSRDICQRGTSLTIQCQVDSQVTMMFWYRQQPGQSLTLIATANQGSEATYESGFVIDKFPISRPNLTFSTLTVSNMSPEDSSIYLCSVGRDSNQPQHFGDGTRLSIL.

This clonotype was counted ten times or more. This chain joins TRBV6-2 or TRBV6-3 and TRBJ2-7; a weak D match, TRBD1 (6 bases). In germline, CDR1 is MNHEY, CDR2 SVGEGT. V was trimmed by 2 bases and J by 6 bases, leaving 11 bases between them. CDR3 length: 13 amino acids. The CDR3 DNA reads as TGTGCCAGCAGTTACCGGGACATGACCGAGCAGTACTTC. Its translation is CASSYRDMTEQYF.